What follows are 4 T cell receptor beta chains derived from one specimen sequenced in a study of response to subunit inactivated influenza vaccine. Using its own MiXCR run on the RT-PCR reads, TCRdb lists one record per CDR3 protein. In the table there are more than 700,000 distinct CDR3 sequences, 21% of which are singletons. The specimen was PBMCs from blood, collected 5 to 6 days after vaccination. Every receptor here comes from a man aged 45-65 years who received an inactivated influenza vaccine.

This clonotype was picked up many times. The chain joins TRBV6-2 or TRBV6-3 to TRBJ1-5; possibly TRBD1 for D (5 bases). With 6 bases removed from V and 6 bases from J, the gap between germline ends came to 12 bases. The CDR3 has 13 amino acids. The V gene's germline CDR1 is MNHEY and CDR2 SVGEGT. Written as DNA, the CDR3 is TGTGCCAGCAGAGCTATAGACAGTCAGCCCCAGCATTTT. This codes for CASRAIDSQPQHF.

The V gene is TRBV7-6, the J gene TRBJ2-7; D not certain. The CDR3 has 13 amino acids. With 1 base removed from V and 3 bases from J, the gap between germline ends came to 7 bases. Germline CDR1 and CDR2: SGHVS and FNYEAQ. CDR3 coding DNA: TGTGCCAGCAGCTTAGTCACCGGCTACGAGCAGTACTTC. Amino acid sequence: CASSLVTGYEQYF. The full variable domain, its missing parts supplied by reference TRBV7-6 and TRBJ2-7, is GAGVSQSPRYKVTKRGQDVALRCDPISGHVSLYWYRQALGQGPEFLTYFNYEAQQDKSGLPNDRFSAERPEGSISTLTIQRTEQRDSAMYRCASSLVTGYEQYFGPGTRLTVT.

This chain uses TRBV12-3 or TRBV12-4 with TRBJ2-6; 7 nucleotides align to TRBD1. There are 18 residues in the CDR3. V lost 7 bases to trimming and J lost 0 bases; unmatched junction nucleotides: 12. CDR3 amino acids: CASTGDSSLNSGANVLTF. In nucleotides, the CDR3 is TGTGCCAGCACCGGGGACAGCTCGTTAAACTCTGGGGCCAACGTCCTGACTTTC.

The CDR3 spells CSVTGNEQFF. The CDR3 DNA is TGCAGCGTTACCGGGAATGAGCAGTTCTTC. The gene calls are TRBV29-1 and TRBJ2-1; D is unresolved. The CDR3 loop spans 10 amino acids. Germline CDR1 SQVTM, CDR2 ANQGSEA. Trimming shortened V by 5 bases and J by 7 bases, and 6 bases separated the two germline ends.